The rows below give T cell receptor beta chains drawn from one sample of a study of early T cells in non-severe SARS-CoV-2 infection. Each CDR3 protein is one row after TCRdb ran MiXCR on the 5' RACE reads. The table lists tens of thousands of distinct CDR3 sequences, around an eighth of them singletons. Sample: whole blood, taken at baseline. These receptors all stem from an adult who was a healthcare worker with PCR-confirmed SARS-CoV-2 infection or an uninfected control (not recorded which). Both conserved end residues are part of each CDR3. A D gene is named only where the DNA matches it firmly. A row's size may be missing; if present it is once, few, many or a size class.

>many|TRBV19|TRBJ2-1|.
TGTGCCAGTAGTATCTGGGGGGCCGCGGATGAGCAGTTCTTC
CASSIWGAADEQFF
>many|TRBV5-4|TRBJ2-6|.
TGTGCCAGCAGCTCCTTAGCTGGGGCCAACGTCCTGACTTTC
CASSSLAGANVLTF
>few|TRBV11-3|TRBJ2-3|TRBD2
TGTGCCAGCAGCTTAGAGACTAGCGGGGGCACAGATACGCAGTATTTT
CASSLETSGGTDTQYF
>.|TRBV6-6|TRBJ2-1|TRBD1
TGTGCCAGCAGCCCCCCGGGACAGTCTAACAATGAGCAGTTCTTC
CASSPPGQSNNEQFF
>.|TRBV20-1|TRBJ1-1|.
TGCAGTGCTAACCCGACATTTTCGAACACTGAAGCTTTCTTT
CSANPTFSNTEAFF
>.|TRBV11-2|TRBJ1-5|.
TGTGCCAGCAGCTTAGGAGGTGGAGGTCAGCCCCAGCATTTT
CASSLGGGGQPQHF
>few|TRBV7-9|TRBJ1-2|.
TGTGCCAGCAGCTTAGCGGGACAAAGCTACACCTTC
CASSLAGQSYTF
>many|TRBV10-3|TRBJ2-7|TRBD1
TGTGCCATCAGTAGGGACAGCAACAGCTACGAGCAGTACTTC
CAISRDSNSYEQYF
>.|TRBV25-1|TRBJ1-2|TRBD1
TGTGCCAGCAGTCCCCAAACAGGGGGAGGAGGCTACACCTTC
CASSPQTGGGGYTF
>many|TRBV20-1|TRBJ2-4|.
TGCAGTGCTAGAGGGGGACGGAAAAACATTCAGTACTTC
CSARGGRKNIQYF
>few|TRBV4-3|TRBJ2-1|.
TGCGCCAGCAGCCAAGAGAGGGGGACCTACAATGAGCAGTTCTTC
CASSQERGTYNEQFF
>few|TRBV11-2|TRBJ1-1|.
TGTGCCAGCAGGACCGGGAACACTGAAGCTTTCTTT
CASRTGNTEAFF